This passage covers 8 T cell receptor beta chains from one sample sequenced in a study of blood T cell repertoires in COVID-19. Assay used: immunoSEQ multiplex PCR; TCRdb lists only in-frame clones, some missing. Of around 180,000 clones in the sample, approximately 85% are singletons; the top ten hold about 6.9%. Sequencing input: peripheral blood. The receptors derive from a man aged 80 or over with COVID-19, enrolled during active disease.

V usage is TRBV5-1 and J usage is TRBJ2-5; 8 bases align to TRBD2. The germline gives CDR1 SGHRS, CDR2 YFSETQ. V shed 3 bases and J 5 bases; nucleotides not matched to a gene: 6. The CDR3 loop spans 14 amino acids. The CDR3 DNA is TGCGCCAGCAGCTCCCCGGGGGGGAAGGAGACCCAGTACTTC. It yields the protein CASSSPGGKETQYF.

This sequence joins TRBV10-3 and TRBJ2-2, with D maybe TRBD2 (6 bases). The CDR3 contains 14 residues. Germline V gives CDR1 ENHRY, CDR2 SYGVKD. Trimming took off 4 bases at V and 2 bases at J, with 8 bases between the two ends. The CDR3 bases are TGTGCCATCAGTGCGCGGGACAACACCGGGGAGCTGTTTTTT. Protein: CAISARDNTGELFF.

The rearrangement uses TRBV4-3 and TRBJ2-2; 11 bases match TRBD1. The CDR3 sequence is 16 residues long. Germline V CDR1 and CDR2: LGHNA, YSLEER. V lost 3 bases and J lost 5; bases outside the gene matches: 5. CDR3 DNA sequence: TGCGCCAGCAGCCAGAGGGGGACAGGGGGGACCGGGGAGCTGTTTTTT. Protein sequence: CASSQRGTGGTGELFF.

CDR3 protein: CASSPNRVPYEQYF. The CDR3 DNA sequence: TGCGCCAGCAGCCCAAACAGGGTCCCCTACGAGCAGTACTTC. The chain carries TRBV5-1 and TRBJ2-7, with a possible D match to TRBD1 (6 bases). The CDR3 is made up of 14 amino acids. Trimming took 4 bases from V and 2 from J, leaving 13 bases between them. CDR1 is SGHRS and CDR2 is YFSETQ in the germline V gene. Full variable domain (rest looked up from reference TRBV5-1 and TRBJ2-7): KAGVTQTPRYLIKTRGQQVTLSCSPISGHRSVSWYQQTPGQGLQFLFEYFSETQRNKGNFPGRFSGRQFSNSRSEMNVSTLELGDSALYLCASSPNRVPYEQYFGPGTRLTVT.

The chain carries TRBV12-5 and TRBJ1-5; 10 bases match TRBD1. Germline lookup yields CDR1 LGHNT and CDR2 FRNRAP. Trimming took 4 bases from V and 6 from J; bases not matched to a gene: 9. The CDR3 is made up of 16 amino acids. CDR3 region: CASGSSGTGVGQPQHF. The CDR3 DNA sequence: TGTGCTAGTGGTTCGTCCGGGACAGGGGTGGGTCAGCCCCAGCATTTT.

V gene TRBV7-2 combines with J gene TRBJ1-2; D is uncertain. CDR1 SGHTA and CDR2 FQGNSA come from the germline V gene. V lost 1 base and J lost 7, with 13 bases in between. CDR3 length: 14 amino acids. This chain's CDR3 is CASSLVLAGPGYTF. CDR3 coding DNA: TGTGCCAGCAGCTTAGTTCTGGCTGGGCCTGGCTACACCTTC.

This clone was recorded a few times. The J gene is TRBJ1-5, the V gene TRBV18; 7 bases fit TRBD1. Per germline, CDR1 KGHSH and CDR2 LQKENI. The trim removed 6 bases at V and 2 bases at J, leaving 1 base unmatched. The CDR3 has 13 residues. Here the CDR3 reads CASSDRGNQPQHF. The CDR3 coding sequence is TGTGCCAGCTCCGACAGGGGCAATCAGCCCCAGCATTTT.

The J gene is TRBJ1-1, the V gene TRBV7-2, with TRBD1 matching over 7 bases. The V gene end was trimmed by 4 bases and the J gene end by 3 bases; junction bases not matched to a gene: 2. This CDR3 comprises 13 residues. Per the germline V gene, CDR1 is SGHTA and CDR2 is FQGNSA. The CDR3 spells CASSSGQYTEAFF. The CDR3, as DNA: TGTGCCAGCAGCTCGGGACAGTACACTGAAGCTTTCTTT.